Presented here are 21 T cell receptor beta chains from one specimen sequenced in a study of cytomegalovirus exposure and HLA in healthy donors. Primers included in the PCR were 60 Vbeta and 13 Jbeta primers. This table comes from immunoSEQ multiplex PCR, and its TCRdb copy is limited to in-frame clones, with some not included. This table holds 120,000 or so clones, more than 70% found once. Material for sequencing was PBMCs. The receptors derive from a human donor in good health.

The CDR3 coding sequence is TGCGCCAGCAGCCAAGGAGGAGCCTACGAGCAGTACTTC. This gives the protein CASSQGGAYEQYF. The chain couples TRBV4-1 to TRBJ2-7; D is unclear. The ends were cut back, 1 base at V and 2 bases at J, with 6 bases in the middle. The length of the CDR3 is 13 residues. The V gene's germline CDR1 is MGHRA and CDR2 YSYEKL.

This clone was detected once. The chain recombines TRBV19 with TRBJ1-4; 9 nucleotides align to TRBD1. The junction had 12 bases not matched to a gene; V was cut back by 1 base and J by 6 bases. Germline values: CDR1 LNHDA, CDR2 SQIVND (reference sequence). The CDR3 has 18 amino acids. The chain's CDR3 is CASSIGPGQGREYEKLFF. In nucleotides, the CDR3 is TGTGCCAGTAGTATAGGGCCGGGACAGGGAAGGGAATATGAAAAACTGTTTTTT.

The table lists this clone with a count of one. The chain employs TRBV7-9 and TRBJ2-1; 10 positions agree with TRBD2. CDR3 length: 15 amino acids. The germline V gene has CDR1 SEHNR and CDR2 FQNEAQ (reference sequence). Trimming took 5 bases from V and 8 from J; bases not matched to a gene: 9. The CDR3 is CASSQSGGASYEQFF. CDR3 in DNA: TGTGCCAGCAGCCAAAGCGGGGGGGCGTCCTATGAGCAGTTCTTC.

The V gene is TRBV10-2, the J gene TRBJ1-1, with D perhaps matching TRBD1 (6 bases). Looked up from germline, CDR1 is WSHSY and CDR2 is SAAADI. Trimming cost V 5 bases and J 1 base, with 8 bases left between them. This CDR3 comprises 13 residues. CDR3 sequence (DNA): TGCGCCAGCAGTAAGGGACAGAACACTGAAGCTTTCTTT. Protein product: CASSKGQNTEAFF.

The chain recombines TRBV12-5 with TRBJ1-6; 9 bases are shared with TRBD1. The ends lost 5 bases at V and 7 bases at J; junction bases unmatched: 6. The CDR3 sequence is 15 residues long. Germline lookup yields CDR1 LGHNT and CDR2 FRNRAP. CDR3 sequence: CASGLEDRGNSPLHF. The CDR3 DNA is TGTGCTAGTGGTCTTGAAGACAGGGGGAATTCACCCCTCCACTTT.

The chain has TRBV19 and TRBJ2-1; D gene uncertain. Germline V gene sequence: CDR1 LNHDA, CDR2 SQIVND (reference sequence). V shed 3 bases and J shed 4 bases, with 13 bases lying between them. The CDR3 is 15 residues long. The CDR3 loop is CASSILVRSYNEQFF. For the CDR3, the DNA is TGTGCCAGTAGTATCTTGGTGAGAAGTTACAATGAGCAGTTCTTC.

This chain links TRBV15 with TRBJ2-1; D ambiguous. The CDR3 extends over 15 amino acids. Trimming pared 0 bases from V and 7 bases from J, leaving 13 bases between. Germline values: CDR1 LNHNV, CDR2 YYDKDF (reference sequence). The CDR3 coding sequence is TGTGCCACCAGCAGAGACCGGAGCCGAAGGAATGAGCAGTTCTTC. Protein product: CATSRDRSRRNEQFF.

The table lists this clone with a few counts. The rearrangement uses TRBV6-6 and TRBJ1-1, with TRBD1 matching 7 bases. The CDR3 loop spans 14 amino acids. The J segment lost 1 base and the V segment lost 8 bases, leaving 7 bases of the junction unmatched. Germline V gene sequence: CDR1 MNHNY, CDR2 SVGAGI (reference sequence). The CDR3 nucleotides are TGTGCCAGCGGTTGGACAGGAGAGAACACTGAAGCTTTCTTT. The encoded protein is CASGWTGENTEAFF.

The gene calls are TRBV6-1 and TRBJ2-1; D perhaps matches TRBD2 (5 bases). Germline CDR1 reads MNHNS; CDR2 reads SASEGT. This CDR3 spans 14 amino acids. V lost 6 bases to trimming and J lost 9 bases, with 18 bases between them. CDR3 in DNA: TGTGCCAGCAGCCCGACCCGGGAAATCGGTGAGCAGTTCTTC. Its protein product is CASSPTREIGEQFF.

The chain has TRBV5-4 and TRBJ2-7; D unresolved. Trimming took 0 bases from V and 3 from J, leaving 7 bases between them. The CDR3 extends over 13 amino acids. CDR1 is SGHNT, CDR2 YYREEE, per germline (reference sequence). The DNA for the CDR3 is TGTGCCAGCAGCTTGGGTGGCCTCTACGAGCAGTACTTC. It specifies CASSLGGLYEQYF.

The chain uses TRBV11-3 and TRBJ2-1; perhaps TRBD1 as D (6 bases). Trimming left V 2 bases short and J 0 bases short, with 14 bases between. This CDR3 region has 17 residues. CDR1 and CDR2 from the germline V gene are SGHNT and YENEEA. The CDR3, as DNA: TGTGCCAGCAGCTTATCCCTGGGGGCCCCCTCCTACAATGAGCAGTTCTTC. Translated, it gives CASSLSLGAPSYNEQFF.

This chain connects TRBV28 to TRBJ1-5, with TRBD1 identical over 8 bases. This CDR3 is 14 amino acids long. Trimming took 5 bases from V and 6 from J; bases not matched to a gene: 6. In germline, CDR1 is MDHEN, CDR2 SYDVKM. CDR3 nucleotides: TGTGCCAGCAGTCTGACAGGGGCGACTCAGCCCCAGCATTTT. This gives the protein CASSLTGATQPQHF.

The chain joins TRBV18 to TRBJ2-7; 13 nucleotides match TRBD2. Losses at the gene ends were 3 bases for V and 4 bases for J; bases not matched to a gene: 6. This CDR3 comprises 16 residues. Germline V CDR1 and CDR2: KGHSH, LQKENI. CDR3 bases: TGTGCCAGCTCACCTGGGACTAGCGGGGTTCGGTACGAGCAGTACTTC. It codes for CASSPGTSGVRYEQYF.

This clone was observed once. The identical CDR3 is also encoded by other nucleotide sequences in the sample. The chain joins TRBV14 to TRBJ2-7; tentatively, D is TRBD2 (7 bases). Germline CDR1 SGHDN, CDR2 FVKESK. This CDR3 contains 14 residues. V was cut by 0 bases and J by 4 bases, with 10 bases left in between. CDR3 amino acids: CASSQDGGPYEQYF. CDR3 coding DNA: TGTGCCAGCAGCCAAGACGGGGGGCCTTACGAGCAGTACTTC.

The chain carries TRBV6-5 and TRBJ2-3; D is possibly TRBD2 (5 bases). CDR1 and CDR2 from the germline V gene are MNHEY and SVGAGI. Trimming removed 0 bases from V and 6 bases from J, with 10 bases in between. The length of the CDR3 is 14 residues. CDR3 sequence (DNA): TGTGCCAGCAGTTACTCACGGGGTAGGGATACGCAGTATTTT. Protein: CASSYSRGRDTQYF.

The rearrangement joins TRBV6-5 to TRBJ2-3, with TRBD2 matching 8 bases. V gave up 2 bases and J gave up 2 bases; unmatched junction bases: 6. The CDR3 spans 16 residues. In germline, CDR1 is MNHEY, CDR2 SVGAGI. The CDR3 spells CASSYRSGGPTDTQYF. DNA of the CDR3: TGTGCCAGCAGTTACAGGTCGGGGGGGCCCACAGATACGCAGTATTTT.

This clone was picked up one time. The CDR3 here is CASSLYARTEAFF. For the CDR3, the DNA is TGTGCCAGCAGTTTATACGCCAGGACTGAAGCTTTCTTT. This chain uses TRBV27 with TRBJ1-1; D is unresolved. Germline CDR1 and CDR2: MNHEY and SMNVEV (reference sequence). Trimming took 1 base from V and 5 from J, leaving 8 bases between them. The CDR3 covers 13 residues.

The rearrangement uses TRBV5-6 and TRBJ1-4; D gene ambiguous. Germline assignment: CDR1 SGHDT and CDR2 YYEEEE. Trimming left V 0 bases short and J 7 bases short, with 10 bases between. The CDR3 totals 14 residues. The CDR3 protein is CASSLESEGEKLFF. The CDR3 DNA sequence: TGTGCCAGCAGCTTGGAATCGGAGGGTGAAAAACTGTTTTTT.

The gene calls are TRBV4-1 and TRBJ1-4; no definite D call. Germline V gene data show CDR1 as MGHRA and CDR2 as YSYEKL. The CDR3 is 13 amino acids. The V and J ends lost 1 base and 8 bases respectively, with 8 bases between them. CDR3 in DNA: TGCGCCAGCAGCCAAGCGCTACGGGAAAAACTGTTTTTT. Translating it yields CASSQALREKLFF.

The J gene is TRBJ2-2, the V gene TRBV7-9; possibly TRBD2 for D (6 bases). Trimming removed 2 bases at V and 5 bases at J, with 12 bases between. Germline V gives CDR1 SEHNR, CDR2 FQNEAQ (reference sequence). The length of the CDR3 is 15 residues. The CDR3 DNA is TGTGCCAGCAGCTTACAGGGTGGAGGGACCGGGGAGCTGTTTTTT. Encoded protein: CASSLQGGGTGELFF.

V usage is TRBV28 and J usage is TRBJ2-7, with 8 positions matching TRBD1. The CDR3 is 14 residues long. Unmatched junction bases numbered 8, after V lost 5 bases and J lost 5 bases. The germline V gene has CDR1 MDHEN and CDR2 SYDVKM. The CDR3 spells CASSTGGQGHEQYF. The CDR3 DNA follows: TGTGCCAGCAGTACAGGTGGACAGGGTCACGAGCAGTACTTC.